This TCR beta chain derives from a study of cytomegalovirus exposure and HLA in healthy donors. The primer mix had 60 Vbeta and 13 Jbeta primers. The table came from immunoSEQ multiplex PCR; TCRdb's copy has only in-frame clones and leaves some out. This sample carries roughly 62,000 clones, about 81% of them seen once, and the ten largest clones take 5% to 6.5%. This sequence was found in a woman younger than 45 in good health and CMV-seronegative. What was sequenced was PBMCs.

CDR3 DNA sequence: TGTGCCAGCACTATGTCCAGAGCGGGAGGGAACATTCAGTACTTC. Translated, it gives CASTMSRAGGNIQYF. V gene TRBV28 combines with J gene TRBJ2-4; 10 positions agree with TRBD2. V shed 7 bases, J shed 7 bases, and the junction held 10 bases outside the gene matches. The CDR3 has 15 amino acids. CDR1 MDHEN and CDR2 SYDVKM come from the germline V gene.